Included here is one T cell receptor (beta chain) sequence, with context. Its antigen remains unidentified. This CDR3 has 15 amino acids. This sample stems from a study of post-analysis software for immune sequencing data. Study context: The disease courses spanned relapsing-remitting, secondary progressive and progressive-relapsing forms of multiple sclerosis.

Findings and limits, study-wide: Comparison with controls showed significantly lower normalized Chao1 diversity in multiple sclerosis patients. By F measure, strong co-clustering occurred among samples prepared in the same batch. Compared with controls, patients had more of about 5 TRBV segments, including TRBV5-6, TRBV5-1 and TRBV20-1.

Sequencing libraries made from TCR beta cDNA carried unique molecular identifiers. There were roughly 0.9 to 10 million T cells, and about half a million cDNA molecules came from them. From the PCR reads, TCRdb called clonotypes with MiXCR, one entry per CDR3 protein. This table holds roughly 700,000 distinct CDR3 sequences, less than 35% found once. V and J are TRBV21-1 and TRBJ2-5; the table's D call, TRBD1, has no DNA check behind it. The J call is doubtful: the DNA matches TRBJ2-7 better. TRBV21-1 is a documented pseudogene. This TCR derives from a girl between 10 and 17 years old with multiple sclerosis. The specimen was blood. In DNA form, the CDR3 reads TGTGCCAGCAGCAAAGCAGGGGGGCAGCCCAGCGAGCAGTACTTC. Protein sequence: CASSKAGGQPSEQYF.